The present TCR beta chain was sequenced within a study of blood T cells in healthy people across ages. Broader study findings: Donor CMV infection status was unknown, possibly confounding age-related changes in expanded clonotypes.

Concerning this clonotype itself: Antigen unknown.

Then a second PCR, running roughly 7 to 11 cycles, was carried out with a sample-barcoded 5' primer and a J-beta primer mix. TCRdb re-analysed the 5' RACE reads in MiXCR, keeping a single row per CDR3 protein. The table shows 1 million or so distinct CDR3 sequences, with under 55% occurring only once. This CDR3 region has 18 residues. In germline, CDR1 is SGHVS, CDR2 FNYEAQ. Material: blood. The TCR comes from a woman in her sixties or seventies in good health. The J gene is TRBJ2-5, the V gene TRBV7-6; the match to TRBD2 covers 9 bases. Gene TRBJ2-7 matches the end of the DNA better, so the J call may be wrong. The CDR3 loop is CASSLSQGLAVSSYEQYF. CDR3 sequence (DNA): TGTGCCAGCAGCTTAAGCCAGGGACTAGCCGTGAGCTCCTACGAGCAGTACTTC.